The clone carrying this TCR beta chain was seen more than once but under ten times. The CDR3 totals 14 residues. With 7 bases clipped from V and 4 bases from J, the junction kept 9 bases outside the gene matches. Germline V lookup: CDR1 LNHDA, CDR2 SQIVND (reference sequence). This entry belongs to a study of blood T cell repertoires in COVID-19. Study at large: COVID-19 samples from acute and convalescent phases originated in the United States, Italy and Spain.

Authors' processing steps: Reference gene primer amplification gave nucleated cell count estimates. Assay used: immunoSEQ multiplex PCR; TCRdb lists only in-frame clones, some missing. That table is the source of V, J and clone size, and D and trimming were worked out from the DNA. Counted here are roughly 260,000 clones, roughly 90% occurring once; the ten biggest clones make up about 6%. Recruitment covered over 20 US areas and drew participants whose ages spanned about 18 to 90 years. The material sequenced was PBMCs or T cells enriched from blood (not recorded which). J is TRBJ1-2 and V is TRBV19, with TRBD1 identical over 7 bases. This TCR was sampled from a woman aged 25 to 45 with acute COVID-19. The CDR3 loop is CASTGQELVYGYTF. In nucleotides, the CDR3 is TGTGCCAGTACAGGACAGGAACTGGTCTATGGCTACACCTTC.